This T cell receptor beta chain was found in a study of T and B cells in COVID-19 patients. Study information: Blood was sampled from COVID-19 patients who were either actively infected or recovered.

Multiplex PCR with BIOMED2 TRB-A/B primer pools amplified TRB rearrangements. TCRdb passed the multiplex PCR reads through MiXCR, listing each CDR3 protein once. The sample has 1,500 or so distinct CDR3 sequences; around 30% are singletons. TRB was amplified from about 260-540 ng of blood genomic DNA. This CDR3 has 15 residues. Per germline, CDR1 MNHEY and CDR2 SMNVEV (reference sequence). The V segment lost 2 bases and the J segment 1 base; nucleotides outside the gene matches: 5. This receptor was taken from a human donor with active COVID-19. This chain uses TRBV27 with TRBJ2-7, with 7 nucleotides matching TRBD2. The sequencing input was blood. The CDR3 region is CASSLDGGGSYEQYF. The CDR3 DNA is TGTGCCAGCAGTTTAGACGGCGGGGGATCCTACGAGCAGTACTTC.